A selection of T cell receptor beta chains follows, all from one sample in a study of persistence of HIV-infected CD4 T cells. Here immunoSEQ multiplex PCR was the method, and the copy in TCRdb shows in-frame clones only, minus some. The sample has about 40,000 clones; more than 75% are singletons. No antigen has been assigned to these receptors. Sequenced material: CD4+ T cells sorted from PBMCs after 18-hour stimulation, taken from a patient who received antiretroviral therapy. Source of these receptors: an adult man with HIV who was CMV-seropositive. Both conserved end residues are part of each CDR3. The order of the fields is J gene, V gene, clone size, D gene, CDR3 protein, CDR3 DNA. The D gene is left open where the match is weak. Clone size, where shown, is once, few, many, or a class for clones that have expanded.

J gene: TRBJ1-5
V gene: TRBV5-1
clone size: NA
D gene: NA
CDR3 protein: CASSPVGAYSNQPQHF
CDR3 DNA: TGCGCCAGCAGCCCGGTTGGAGCCTATAGCAATCAGCCCCAGCATTTT

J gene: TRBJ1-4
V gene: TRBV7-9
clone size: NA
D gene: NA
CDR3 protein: CASSLNAVSNEKLFF
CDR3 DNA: TGTGCCAGCAGCTTAAATGCGGTATCAAATGAAAAACTGTTTTTT

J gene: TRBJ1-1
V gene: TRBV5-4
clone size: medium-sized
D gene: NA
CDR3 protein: CASSLEFNTEAFF
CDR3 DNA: TGTGCCAGCAGCTTAGAGTTCAACACTGAAGCTTTCTTT

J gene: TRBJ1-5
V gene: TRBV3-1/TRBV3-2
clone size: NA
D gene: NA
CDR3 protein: CASSQASANNQPQHF
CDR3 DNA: TGTGCCAGCAGCCAAGCTTCCGCGAACAATCAGCCCCAGCATTTT

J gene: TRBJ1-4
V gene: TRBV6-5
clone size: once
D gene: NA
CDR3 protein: CASRSPVGKLFF
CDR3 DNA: TGTGCCAGCAGGTCCCCAGTGGGAAAACTGTTTTTT

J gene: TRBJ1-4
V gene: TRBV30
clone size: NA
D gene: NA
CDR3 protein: CAWTTGVNEKLFF
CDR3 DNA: TGTGCCTGGACTACCGGGGTAAATGAAAAACTGTTTTTT

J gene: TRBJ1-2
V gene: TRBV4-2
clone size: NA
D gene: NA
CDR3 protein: CASSQDKKEGYGYTF
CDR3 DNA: TGTGCCAGCAGCCAAGATAAAAAGGAGGGGTATGGCTACACCTTC

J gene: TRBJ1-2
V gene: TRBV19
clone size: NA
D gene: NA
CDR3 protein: CASIPGGGRNYGYTF
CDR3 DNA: TGTGCCAGTATCCCCGGCGGGGGGCGGAACTATGGCTACACCTTC

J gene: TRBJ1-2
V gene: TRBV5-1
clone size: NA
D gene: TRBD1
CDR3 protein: CASSQTQGDGNYGYTF
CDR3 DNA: TGCGCCAGCAGCCAAACCCAGGGGGACGGAAACTATGGCTACACCTTC

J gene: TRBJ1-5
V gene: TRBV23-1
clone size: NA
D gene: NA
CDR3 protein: CASSREGGGDSNQPQHF
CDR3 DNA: TGCGCCAGCAGCCGCGAGGGGGGCGGCGATAGCAATCAGCCCCAGCATTTT

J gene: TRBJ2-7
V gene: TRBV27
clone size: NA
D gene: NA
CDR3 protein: CASSPLGGARYEQYF
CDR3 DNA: TGTGCCAGCAGTCCCCTCGGGGGAGCCCGCTACGAGCAGTACTTC

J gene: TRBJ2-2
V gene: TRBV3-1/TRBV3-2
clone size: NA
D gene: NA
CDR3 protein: CASSPQFTGELFF
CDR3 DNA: TGTGCCAGCAGCCCCCAATTCACCGGGGAGCTGTTTTTT

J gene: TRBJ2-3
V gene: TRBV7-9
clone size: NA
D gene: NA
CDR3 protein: CASSLASVTTDTQYF
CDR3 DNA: TGTGCCAGCAGCTTAGCGAGCGTTACCACAGATACGCAGTATTTT

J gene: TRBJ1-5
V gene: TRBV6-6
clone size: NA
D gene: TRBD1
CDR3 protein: CASKEQGDSNQPQHF
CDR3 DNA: TGTGCCAGCAAAGAACAGGGGGATAGCAATCAGCCCCAGCATTTT

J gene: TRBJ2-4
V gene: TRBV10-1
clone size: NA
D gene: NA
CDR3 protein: CASWMCNLAKNIQYF
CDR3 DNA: TGCGCCAGCTGGATGTGTAACCTAGCCAAAAACATTCAGTACTTC

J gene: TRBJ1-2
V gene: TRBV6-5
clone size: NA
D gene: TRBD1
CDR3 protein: CASRPDRGFWGYTF
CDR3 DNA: TGTGCCAGCAGGCCCGACAGGGGGTTTTGGGGCTACACCTTC

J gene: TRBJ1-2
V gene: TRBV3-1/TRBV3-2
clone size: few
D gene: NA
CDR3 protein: CASSQELWDGYTF
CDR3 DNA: TGTGCCAGCAGCCAAGAACTTTGGGATGGCTACACCTTC

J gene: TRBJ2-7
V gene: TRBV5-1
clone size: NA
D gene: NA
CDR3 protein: CASSLAPGNSYEQYF
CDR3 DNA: TGCGCCAGCAGCTTGGCGCCGGGCAACTCCTACGAGCAGTACTTC

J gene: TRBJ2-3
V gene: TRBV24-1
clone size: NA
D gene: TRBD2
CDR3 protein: CATSVGRGTDTQYF
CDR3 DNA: TGTGCCACCAGTGTTGGGAGGGGCACAGATACGCAGTATTTT

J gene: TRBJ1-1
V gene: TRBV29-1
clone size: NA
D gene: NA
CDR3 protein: CSVEEAWGAQPFF
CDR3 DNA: TGCAGCGTTGAAGAGGCATGGGGGGCCCAGCCTTTCTTT

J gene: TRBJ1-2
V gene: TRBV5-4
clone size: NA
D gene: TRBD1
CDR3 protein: CASSSSGAGGYGYTF
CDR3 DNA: TGTGCCAGCAGCTCCTCAGGGGCAGGGGGGTATGGCTACACCTTC

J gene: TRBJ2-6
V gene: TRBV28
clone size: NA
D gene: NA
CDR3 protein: CASSFSGANVLTF
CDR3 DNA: TGTGCCAGCAGTTTTTCTGGGGCCAACGTCCTGACTTTC

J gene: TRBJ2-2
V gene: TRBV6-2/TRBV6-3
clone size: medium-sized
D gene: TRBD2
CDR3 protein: CASRPSGSLSELFF
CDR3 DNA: TGTGCCAGCAGACCTAGCGGGAGCCTCTCGGAGCTGTTTTTT

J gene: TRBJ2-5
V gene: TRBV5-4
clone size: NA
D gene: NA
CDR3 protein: CASSPQDTSQETQYF
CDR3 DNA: TGTGCCAGCAGCCCCCAGGACACCTCACAAGAGACCCAGTACTTC

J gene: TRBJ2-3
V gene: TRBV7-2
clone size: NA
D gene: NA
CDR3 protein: CASSLAGGTDTQYF
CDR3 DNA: TGTGCCAGCAGCTTAGCGGGGGGCACAGATACGCAGTATTTT

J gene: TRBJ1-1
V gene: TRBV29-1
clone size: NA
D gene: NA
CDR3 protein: CSATDRLNTEAFF
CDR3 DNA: TGCAGCGCCACTGACAGGTTGAACACTGAAGCTTTCTTT

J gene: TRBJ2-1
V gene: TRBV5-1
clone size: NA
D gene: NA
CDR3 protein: CASSYRQAGSAYNEQFF
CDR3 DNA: TGCGCCAGCAGCTACAGGCAGGCAGGGTCCGCCTACAATGAGCAGTTCTTC

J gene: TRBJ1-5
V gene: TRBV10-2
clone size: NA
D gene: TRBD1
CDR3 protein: CASRGTGVQPQHF
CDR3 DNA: TGCGCCAGCAGGGGGACAGGGGTTCAGCCCCAGCATTTT

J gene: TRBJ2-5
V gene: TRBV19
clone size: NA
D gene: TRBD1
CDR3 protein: CASSAHRGLETQYF
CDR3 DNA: TGTGCCAGTAGTGCCCACAGGGGGCTGGAGACCCAGTACTTC

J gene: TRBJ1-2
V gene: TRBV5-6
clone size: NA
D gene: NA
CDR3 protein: CASSLEQGSNYGYTF
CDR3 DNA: TGTGCCAGCAGCTTGGAGCAGGGCTCCAACTATGGCTACACCTTC

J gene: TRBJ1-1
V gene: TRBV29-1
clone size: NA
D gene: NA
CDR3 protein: CSVPTSATNTEAFF
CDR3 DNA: TGCAGCGTTCCGACGTCGGCGACGAACACTGAAGCTTTCTTT